This TCR beta chain is from a study of blood T cell repertoires in COVID-19. The CDR3 is 16 residues long. Germline CDR1 reads LNHDA; CDR2 reads SQIVND (reference sequence). The ends were cut back, 5 bases at V and 3 bases at J, with 17 bases in the middle. Assay used: immunoSEQ multiplex PCR; TCRdb lists only in-frame clones, some missing. The table includes about 59,000 clones, 91% detected once. This receptor was obtained from a human donor in a cohort sampled during active COVID-19. The chain has TRBV19 and TRBJ1-5; TRBD1 might be the D (5 bases). Sequencing was carried out using peripheral blood. CDR3 in DNA: TGTGCCAGTAGTTCGATGAATCGGGGGAACAATCAGCCCCAGCATTTT. This gives the protein CASSSMNRGNNQPQHF.